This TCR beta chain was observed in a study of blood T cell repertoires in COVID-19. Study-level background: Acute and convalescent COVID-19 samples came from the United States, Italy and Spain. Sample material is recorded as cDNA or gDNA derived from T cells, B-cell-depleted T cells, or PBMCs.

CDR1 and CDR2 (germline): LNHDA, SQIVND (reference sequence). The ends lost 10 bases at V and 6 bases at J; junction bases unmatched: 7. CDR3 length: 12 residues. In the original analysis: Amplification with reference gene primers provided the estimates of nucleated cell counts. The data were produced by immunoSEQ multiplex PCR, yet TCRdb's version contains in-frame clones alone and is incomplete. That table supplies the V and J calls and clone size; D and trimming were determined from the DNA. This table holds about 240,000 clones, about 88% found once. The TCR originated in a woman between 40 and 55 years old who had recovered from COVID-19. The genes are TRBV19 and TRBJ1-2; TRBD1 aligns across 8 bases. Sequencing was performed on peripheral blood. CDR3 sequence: CATRQGSDGYTF. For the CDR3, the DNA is TGTGCCACCCGACAGGGGTCGGATGGCTACACCTTC.